The 10 T cell receptor beta chains reported below all come from one sample, sequenced in a study of metastatic and nonmetastatic thyroid tumors (TCRdb year 2020). None of the patients had been given any treatment before thyroid surgery. The library was built by means of PCR. TCRdb shows the sequencer as Illumina HiSeq 4000. The public reads were reprocessed in TCRdb via fastp at Q25 and MiXCR, keeping in-frame beta chains. This sample has about 10,000 clones in its table, and roughly 30% of those were observed once. The top ten clones comprise roughly 21% of the sample. Sequencing was performed on tumor tissue. Source of these receptors: a female donor with papillary thyroid cancer or a benign thyroid nodule (not recorded which). Some clones in this sample may be carry-over from other donors' samples.

This clone is labeled as medium-sized. The V gene is TRBV20-1, the J gene TRBJ1-2; 8 bases line up with TRBD1. This CDR3 is built from 16 residues. The ends lost 1 base at V and 4 bases at J; junction bases unmatched: 11. Germline assignment: CDR1 DFQATT and CDR2 SNEGSKA (reference sequence). The CDR3: CSARVSAQGAVYGYTF. CDR3 sequence (DNA): TGCAGTGCTAGAGTTTCAGCCCAGGGGGCGGTCTATGGCTACACCTTC.

This clone occurred a few times. As the CDR3 is not closed by the conserved phenylalanine or tryptophan, this likely results from a read error. This chain joins TRBV6-1 and TRBJ2-5; D remains ambiguous. The CDR3 has 15 amino acids. The germline V gene encodes CDR1 MNHNS and CDR2 SASEGT. CDR3 nucleotide sequence: TGTGTCAGCAGTCCGCTTGGCGGCCCTCAAGAGACCCAGTACTCC. This encodes CVSSPLGGPQETQYS.

The J gene is TRBJ2-1, the V gene TRBV27; D is unresolved. Germline-derived CDR1 and CDR2 are MNHEY and SMNVEV (reference sequence). Deletions cut 6 bases from V and 2 bases from J, with 14 bases between. The CDR3 covers 15 residues. The CDR3 reads CASRPMGFPYNEQFF. CDR3 DNA: TGTGCCAGCAGACCAATGGGCTTCCCCTACAATGAGCAGTTCTTC.

The chain couples TRBV20-1 to TRBJ2-7; D possibly matches TRBD1 or TRBD2 (7 bases each). Germline V lookup: CDR1 DFQATT, CDR2 SNEGSKA (reference sequence). The germline V and J ends were trimmed by 4 bases and 5 bases, with 18 bases remaining between them. This CDR3 contains 14 residues. CDR3 residues: CSATQGGLGDEQYF. CDR3 DNA: TGCAGTGCTACCCAGGGGGGGCTCGGGGACGAGCAGTACTTC.

By its share, this clone is medium-sized. The gene calls are TRBV2 and TRBJ1-2, with 11 nucleotides matching TRBD1. CDR1 is SNHLY, CDR2 FYNNEI, per germline. With V trimmed by 8 bases and J by 6 bases, 2 bases remained unmatched. CDR3 length equals 12 residues. The CDR3 is CASWDRGDGYTF. The CDR3 DNA sequence: TGTGCCAGCTGGGACAGGGGGGATGGCTACACCTTC.

Ten or more counts support this clone. The chain employs TRBV11-2 and TRBJ2-3; tentative D call: TRBD2 (6 bases). V lost 0 bases, J lost 14 bases, and 15 bases lay in between. The CDR3 consists of 13 residues. In germline, CDR1 is SGHAT, CDR2 FQNNGV. This CDR3 reads CASSLEAAGLGYF. CDR3 in DNA: TGTGCCAGCAGCTTAGAGGCGGCGGGATTGGGGTATTTT.

The sample holds a few counts of this clone. The J gene is TRBJ2-7, the V gene TRBV12-5; D unresolved. With 5 bases removed from V and 8 bases from J, the gap between germline ends came to 10 bases. This CDR3 comprises 11 residues. Germline V gene data show CDR1 as LGHNT and CDR2 as FRNRAP. The CDR3 loop reads CASGLVYQQYF. The CDR3 DNA sequence: TGTGCTAGTGGTCTTGTTTATCAGCAGTACTTC.

This clone is medium-sized. The sample contains more than one DNA sequence encoding this CDR3. This sequence joins TRBV12-3 or TRBV12-4 and TRBJ2-1, with D perhaps matching TRBD1 or TRBD2 (5 bases each). The V end lost 2 bases, the J end lost 12 bases, and 11 bases lay between the germline ends. This CDR3 region has 12 residues. The CDR3 sequence: CASSLTPGTQFF. In nucleotides, the CDR3 is TGTGCCAGCAGTTTAACCCCGGGGACGCAGTTCTTC.

This clone was counted ten times or more. V usage is TRBV5-1 and J usage is TRBJ2-3, with 8 bases lining up with TRBD2. Germline CDR1 reads SGHRS; CDR2 reads YFSETQ. This CDR3 contains 14 residues. After removal of 4 bases from V and 0 bases from J, the junction contained 1 base not matched to a gene. CDR3 bases: TGCGCCAGCAGCCGGGGGGGTAGCACAGATACGCAGTATTTT. Encoded protein: CASSRGGSTDTQYF.

This clone was recorded a few times. V usage is TRBV6-1 and J usage is TRBJ2-7; 11 bases map to TRBD2. The V gene's germline CDR1 is MNHNS and CDR2 SASEGT. The CDR3 extends over 18 amino acids. The V gene end was trimmed by 2 bases and the J gene end by 0 bases; junction bases not matched to a gene: 9. The CDR3 sequence is CASSESTTSGMLSYEQYF. CDR3 bases: TGTGCCAGCAGTGAATCCACGACTAGCGGGATGCTCTCCTACGAGCAGTACTTC.